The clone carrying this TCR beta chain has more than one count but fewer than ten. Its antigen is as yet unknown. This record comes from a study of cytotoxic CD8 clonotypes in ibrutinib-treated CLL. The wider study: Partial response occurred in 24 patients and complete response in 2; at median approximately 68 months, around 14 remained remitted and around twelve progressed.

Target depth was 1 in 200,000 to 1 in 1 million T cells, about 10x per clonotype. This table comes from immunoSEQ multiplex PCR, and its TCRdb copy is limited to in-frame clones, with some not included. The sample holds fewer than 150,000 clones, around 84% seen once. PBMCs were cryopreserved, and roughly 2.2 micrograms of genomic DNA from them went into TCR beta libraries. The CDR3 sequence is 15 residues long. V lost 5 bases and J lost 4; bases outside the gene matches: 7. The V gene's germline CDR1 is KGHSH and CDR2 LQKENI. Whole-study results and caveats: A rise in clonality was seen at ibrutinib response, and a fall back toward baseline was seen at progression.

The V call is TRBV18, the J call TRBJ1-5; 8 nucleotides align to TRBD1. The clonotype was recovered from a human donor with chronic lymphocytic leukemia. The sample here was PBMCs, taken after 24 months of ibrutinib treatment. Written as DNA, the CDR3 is TGTGCCAGCTCATCGGGGACAGGAGGAAATCAGCCCCAGCATTTT. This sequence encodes CASSSGTGGNQPQHF.